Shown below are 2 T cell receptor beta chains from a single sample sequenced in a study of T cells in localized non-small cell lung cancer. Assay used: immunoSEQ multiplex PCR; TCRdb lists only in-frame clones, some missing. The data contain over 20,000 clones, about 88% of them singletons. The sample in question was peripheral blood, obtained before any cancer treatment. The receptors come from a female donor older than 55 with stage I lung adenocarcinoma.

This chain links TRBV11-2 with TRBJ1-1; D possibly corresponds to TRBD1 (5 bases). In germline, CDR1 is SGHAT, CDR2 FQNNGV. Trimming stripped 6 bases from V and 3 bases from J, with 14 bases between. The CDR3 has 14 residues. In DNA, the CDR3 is TGTGCCAGCAGTTCAGGGCTAGTAGACACTGAAGCTTTCTTT. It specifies CASSSGLVDTEAFF.

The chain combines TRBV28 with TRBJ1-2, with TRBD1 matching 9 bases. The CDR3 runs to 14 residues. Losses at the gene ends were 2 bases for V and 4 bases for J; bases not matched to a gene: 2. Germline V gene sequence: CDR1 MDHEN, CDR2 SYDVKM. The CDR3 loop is CASSLDRGGYGYTF. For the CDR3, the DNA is TGTGCCAGCAGTTTAGACAGGGGGGGCTATGGCTACACCTTC.